This TCR beta chain was captured by sequencing in a study of cytomegalovirus exposure and HLA in healthy donors. As for the study in general: One earlier analysis, a look at some 180 million T cells, found roughly 110 million unique TCR beta sequences.

Concerning this clone: Its antigen remains unknown.

Broader study findings: Overall, approximately 150 TCR beta chains were annotated as cytomegalovirus-associated.

Amplification used 60 Vbeta primers and 13 Jbeta primers. This table comes from immunoSEQ multiplex PCR, and its TCRdb copy is limited to in-frame clones, with some not included. The sample includes about 160,000 clones, around 74% seen only once; the top ten take about 1.9%. The germline CDR1 and CDR2 sequences are SGDLS and YYNGEE. Trimming took 4 bases from V and 8 from J; bases not matched to a gene: 6. The CDR3 is made up of 13 amino acids. The sequenced sample was PBMCs. The TCR originated in a female donor in good health and CMV-seronegative. The J gene is TRBJ2-1, the V gene TRBV9; 7 positions match TRBD2. Written as DNA, the CDR3 is TGTGCCAGCAGCTTACGTAGCGGGTATGAGCAGTTCTTC. This gives the protein CASSLRSGYEQFF.